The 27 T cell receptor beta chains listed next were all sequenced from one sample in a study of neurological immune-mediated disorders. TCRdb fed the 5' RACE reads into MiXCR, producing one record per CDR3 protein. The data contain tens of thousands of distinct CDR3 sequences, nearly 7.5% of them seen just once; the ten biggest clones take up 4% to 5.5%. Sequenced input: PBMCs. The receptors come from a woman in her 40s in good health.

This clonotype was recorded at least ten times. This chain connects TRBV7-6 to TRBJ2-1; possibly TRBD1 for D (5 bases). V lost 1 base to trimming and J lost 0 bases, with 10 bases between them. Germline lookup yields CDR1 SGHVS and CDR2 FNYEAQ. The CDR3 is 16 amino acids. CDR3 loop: CASSLEAQGSYNEQFF. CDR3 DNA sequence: TGTGCCAGCAGCTTAGAAGCCCAGGGCTCCTACAATGAGCAGTTCTTC.

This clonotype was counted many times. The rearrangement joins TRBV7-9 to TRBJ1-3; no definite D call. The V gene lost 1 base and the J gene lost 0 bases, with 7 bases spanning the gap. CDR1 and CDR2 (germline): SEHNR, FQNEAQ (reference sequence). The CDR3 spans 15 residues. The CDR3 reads CASSLDISSGNTIYF. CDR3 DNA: TGTGCCAGCAGCTTAGACATAAGCTCTGGAAACACCATATATTTT.

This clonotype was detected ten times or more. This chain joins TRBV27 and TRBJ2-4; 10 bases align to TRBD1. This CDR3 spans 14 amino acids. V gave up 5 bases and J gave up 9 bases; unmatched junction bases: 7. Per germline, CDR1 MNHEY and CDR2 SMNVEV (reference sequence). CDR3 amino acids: CASSTRDRGRIQYF. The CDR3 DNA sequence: TGTGCCAGCAGTACCCGGGACAGGGGTCGCATTCAGTACTTC.

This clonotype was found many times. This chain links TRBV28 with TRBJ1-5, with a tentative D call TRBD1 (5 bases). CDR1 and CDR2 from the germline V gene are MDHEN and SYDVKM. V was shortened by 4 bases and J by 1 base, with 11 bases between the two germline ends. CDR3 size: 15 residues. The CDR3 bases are TGTGCCAGCAGTTCCCGGACACCGAGCAATCAGCCCCAGCATTTT. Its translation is CASSSRTPSNQPQHF.

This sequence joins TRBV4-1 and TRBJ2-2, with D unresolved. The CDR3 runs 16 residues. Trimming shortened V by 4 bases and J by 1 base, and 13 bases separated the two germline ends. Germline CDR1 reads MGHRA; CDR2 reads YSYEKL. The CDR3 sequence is CASSPMGRVNTGELFF. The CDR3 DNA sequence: TGCGCCAGCAGCCCCATGGGAAGGGTGAACACCGGGGAGCTGTTTTTT.

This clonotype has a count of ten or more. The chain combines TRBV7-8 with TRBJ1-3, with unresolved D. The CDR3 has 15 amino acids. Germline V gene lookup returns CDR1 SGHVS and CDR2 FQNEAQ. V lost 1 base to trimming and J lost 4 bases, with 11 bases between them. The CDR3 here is CASSLEGGSGNTIYF. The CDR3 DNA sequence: TGTGCCAGCAGCTTAGAGGGAGGGAGCGGAAACACCATATATTTT.

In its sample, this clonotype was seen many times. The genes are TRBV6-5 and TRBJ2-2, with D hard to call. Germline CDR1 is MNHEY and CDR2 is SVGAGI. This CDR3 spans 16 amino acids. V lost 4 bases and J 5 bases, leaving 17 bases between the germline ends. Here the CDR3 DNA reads TGTGCCAGCAGTTCCAATCTACCGCGTGGGACCGGGGAGCTGTTTTTT. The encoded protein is CASSSNLPRGTGELFF.

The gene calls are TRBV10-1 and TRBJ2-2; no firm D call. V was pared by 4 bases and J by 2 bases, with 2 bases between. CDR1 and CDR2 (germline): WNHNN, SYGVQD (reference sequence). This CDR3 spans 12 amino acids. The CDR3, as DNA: TGCGCCAGCAGTGGTAACACCGGGGAGCTGTTTTTT. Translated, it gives CASSGNTGELFF.

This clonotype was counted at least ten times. Here the CDR3 reads CSASVLAGRNEQFF. The CDR3 DNA reads as TGCAGTGCTAGTGTCCTAGCGGGGCGCAATGAGCAGTTCTTC. The gene calls are TRBV20-1 and TRBJ2-1, with 9 bases lining up with TRBD2. Germline V gene lookup returns CDR1 DFQATT and CDR2 SNEGSKA (reference sequence). The CDR3 loop spans 14 amino acids. Trimming cost V 3 bases and J 6 bases; bases outside gene matches: 6.

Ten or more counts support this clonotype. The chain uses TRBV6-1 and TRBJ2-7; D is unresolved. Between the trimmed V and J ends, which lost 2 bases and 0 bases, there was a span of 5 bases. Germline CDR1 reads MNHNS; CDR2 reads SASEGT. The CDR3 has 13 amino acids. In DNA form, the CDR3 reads TGTGCCAGCAGTGAACAGAGCTCCTACGAGCAGTACTTC. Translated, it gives CASSEQSSYEQYF.

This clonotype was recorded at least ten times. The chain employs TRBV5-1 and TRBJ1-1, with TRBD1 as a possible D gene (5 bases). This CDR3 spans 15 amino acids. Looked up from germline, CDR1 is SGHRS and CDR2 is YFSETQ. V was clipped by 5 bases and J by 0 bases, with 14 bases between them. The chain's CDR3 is CASRLPGVLNTEAFF. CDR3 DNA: TGCGCCAGCAGACTACCGGGGGTTCTGAACACTGAAGCTTTCTTT.

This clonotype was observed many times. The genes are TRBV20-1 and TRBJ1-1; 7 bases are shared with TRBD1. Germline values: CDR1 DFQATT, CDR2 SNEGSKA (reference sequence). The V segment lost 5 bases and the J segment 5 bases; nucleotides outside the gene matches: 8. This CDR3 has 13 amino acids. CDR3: CSAQGGLGTEAFF. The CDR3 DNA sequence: TGCAGTGCTCAGGGGGGGTTGGGGACTGAAGCTTTCTTT.

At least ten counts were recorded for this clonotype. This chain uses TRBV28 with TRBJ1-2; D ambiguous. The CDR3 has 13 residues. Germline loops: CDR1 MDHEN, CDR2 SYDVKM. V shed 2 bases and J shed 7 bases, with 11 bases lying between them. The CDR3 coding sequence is TGTGCCAGCAGTTTAATGGGCAGTACTGGCTACACCTTC. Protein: CASSLMGSTGYTF.

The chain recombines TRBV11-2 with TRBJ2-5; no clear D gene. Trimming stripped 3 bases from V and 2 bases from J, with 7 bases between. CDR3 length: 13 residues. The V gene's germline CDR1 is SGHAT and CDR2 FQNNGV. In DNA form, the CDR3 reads TGTGCCAGCAGCTTCGGATTACAAGAGACCCAGTACTTC. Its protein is CASSFGLQETQYF.

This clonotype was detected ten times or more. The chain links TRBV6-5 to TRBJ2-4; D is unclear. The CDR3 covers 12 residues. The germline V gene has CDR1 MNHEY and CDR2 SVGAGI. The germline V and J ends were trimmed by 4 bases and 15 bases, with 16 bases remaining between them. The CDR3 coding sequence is TGTGCCAGCAGTTCCCTACCCCGCCCCAGGTACTTC. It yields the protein CASSSLPRPRYF.

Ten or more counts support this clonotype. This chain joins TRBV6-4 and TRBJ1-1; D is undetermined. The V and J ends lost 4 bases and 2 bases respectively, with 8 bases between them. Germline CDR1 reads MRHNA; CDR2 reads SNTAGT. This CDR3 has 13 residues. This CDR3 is CASSATANTEAFF. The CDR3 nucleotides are TGTGCCAGCAGTGCTACAGCCAACACTGAAGCTTTCTTT.

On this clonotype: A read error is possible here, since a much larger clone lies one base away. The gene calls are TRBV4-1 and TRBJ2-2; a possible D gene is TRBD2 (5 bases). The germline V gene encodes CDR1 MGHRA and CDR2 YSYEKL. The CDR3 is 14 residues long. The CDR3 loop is CASSHGLFTRELFF. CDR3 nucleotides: TGCGCCAGCAGCCATGGACTTTTCACCAGGGAGCTGTTTTTT.

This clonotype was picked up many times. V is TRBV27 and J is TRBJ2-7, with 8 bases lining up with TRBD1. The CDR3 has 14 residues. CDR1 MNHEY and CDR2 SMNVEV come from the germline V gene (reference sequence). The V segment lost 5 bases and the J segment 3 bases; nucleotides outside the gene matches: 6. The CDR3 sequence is CASSPRTGLYEQYV. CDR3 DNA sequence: TGTGCCAGCAGTCCCCGGACAGGGCTCTACGAGCAGTACGTC.

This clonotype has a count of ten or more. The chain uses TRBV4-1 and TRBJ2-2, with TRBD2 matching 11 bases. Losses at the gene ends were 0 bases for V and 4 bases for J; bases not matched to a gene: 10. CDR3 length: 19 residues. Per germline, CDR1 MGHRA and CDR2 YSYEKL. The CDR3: CASSQEGSSGRASTGELFF. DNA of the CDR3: TGCGCCAGCAGCCAAGAGGGTAGTAGCGGGAGGGCGAGCACCGGGGAGCTGTTTTTT.

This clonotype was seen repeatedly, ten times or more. Here the CDR3 DNA reads TGCAGCGTTGGTCGGATGGGCTCCTACGAGCAGTACTTC. Its protein product is CSVGRMGSYEQYF. The chain couples TRBV29-1 to TRBJ2-7, with D uncertain. The CDR3 sequence is 13 residues long. The germline V gene has CDR1 SQVTM and CDR2 ANQGSEA. Trimming left V 4 bases short and J 0 bases short, with 10 bases between.

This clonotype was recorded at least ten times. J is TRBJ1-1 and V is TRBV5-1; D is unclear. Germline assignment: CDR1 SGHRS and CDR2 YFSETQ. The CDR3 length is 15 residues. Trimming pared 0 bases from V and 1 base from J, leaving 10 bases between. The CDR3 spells CASSLDPSSNTEAFF. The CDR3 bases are TGCGCCAGCAGCTTGGATCCCTCATCGAACACTGAAGCTTTCTTT. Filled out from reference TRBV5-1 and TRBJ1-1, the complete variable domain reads KAGVTQTPRYLIKTRGQQVTLSCSPISGHRSVSWYQQTPGQGLQFLFEYFSETQRNKGNFPGRFSGRQFSNSRSEMNVSTLELGDSALYLCASSLDPSSNTEAFFGQGTRLTVV.

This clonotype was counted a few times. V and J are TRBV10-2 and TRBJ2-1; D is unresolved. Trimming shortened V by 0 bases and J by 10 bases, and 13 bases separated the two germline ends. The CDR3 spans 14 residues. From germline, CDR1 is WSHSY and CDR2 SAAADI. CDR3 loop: CASSESYSASEQFF. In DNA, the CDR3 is TGCGCCAGCAGTGAGTCGTACAGCGCGTCAGAGCAGTTCTTC.

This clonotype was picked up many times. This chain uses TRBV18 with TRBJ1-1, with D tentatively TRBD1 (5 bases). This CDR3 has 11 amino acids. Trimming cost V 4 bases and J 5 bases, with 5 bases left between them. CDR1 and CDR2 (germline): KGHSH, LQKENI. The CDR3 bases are TGTGCCAGCTCACAGGGGACTGAAGCTTTCTTT. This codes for CASSQGTEAFF.

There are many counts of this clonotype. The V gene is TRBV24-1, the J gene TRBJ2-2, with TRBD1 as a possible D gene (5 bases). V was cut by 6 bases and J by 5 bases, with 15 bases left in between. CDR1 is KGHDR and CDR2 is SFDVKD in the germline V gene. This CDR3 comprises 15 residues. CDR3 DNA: TGTGCCACCAGTCAGACAGCGCTGGATACCGGGGAGCTGTTTTTT. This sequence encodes CATSQTALDTGELFF.

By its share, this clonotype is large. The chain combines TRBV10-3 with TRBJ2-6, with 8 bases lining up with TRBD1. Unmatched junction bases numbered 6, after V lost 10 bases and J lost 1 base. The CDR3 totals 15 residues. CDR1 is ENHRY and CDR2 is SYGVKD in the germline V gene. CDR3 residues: CATSGQVSGANVLTF. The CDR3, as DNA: TGTGCCACTTCGGGACAGGTATCTGGGGCCAACGTCCTGACTTTC.

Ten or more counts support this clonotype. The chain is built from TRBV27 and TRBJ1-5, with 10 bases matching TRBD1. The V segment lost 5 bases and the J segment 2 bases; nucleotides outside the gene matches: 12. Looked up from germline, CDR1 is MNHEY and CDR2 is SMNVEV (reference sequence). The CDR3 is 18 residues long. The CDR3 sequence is CASSPPGQGRFGNQPQHF. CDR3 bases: TGTGCCAGCAGTCCGCCGGGACAGGGGAGGTTTGGCAATCAGCCCCAGCATTTT.

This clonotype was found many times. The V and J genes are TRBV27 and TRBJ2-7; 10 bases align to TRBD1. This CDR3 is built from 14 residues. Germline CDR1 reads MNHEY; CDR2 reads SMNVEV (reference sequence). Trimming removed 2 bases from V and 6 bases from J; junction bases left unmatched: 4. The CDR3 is CASSLKDRGSEQYV. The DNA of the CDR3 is TGTGCCAGCAGTTTAAAGGACAGGGGGAGCGAGCAGTACGTC.